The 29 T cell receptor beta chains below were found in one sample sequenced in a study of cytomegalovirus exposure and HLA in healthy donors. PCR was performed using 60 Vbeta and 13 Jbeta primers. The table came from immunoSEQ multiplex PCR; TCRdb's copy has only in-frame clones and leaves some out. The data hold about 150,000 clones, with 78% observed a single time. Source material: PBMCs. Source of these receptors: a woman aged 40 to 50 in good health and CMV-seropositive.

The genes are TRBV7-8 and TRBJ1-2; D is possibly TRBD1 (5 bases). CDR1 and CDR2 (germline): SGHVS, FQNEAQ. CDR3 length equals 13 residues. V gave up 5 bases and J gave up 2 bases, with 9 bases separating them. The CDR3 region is CASSNRQNYGYTF. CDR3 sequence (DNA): TGTGCCAGCAGCAACCGACAGAACTATGGCTACACCTTC.

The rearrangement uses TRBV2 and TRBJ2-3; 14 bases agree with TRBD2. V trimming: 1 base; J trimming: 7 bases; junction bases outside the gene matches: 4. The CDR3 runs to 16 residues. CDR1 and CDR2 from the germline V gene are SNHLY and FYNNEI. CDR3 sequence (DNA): TGTGCCAGCAGTGAAGAGACTAGCGGGGGGGCAAATACGCAGTATTTT. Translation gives CASSEETSGGANTQYF.

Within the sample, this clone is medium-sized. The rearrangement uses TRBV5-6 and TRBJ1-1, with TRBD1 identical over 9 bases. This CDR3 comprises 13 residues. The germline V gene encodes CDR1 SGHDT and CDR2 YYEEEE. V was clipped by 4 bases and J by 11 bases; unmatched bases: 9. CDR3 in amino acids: CASSHPLQGAAFF. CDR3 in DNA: TGTGCCAGCAGCCACCCCCTACAGGGGGCCGCTTTCTTT.

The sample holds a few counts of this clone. The CDR3 nucleotides read TGCGCCAGCAGCTTCGCAGGGTCCTACGAGCAGTACTTC. It is translated as CASSFAGSYEQYF. The chain recombines TRBV5-1 with TRBJ2-7; tentatively, D is TRBD1 (5 bases). The CDR3 totals 13 residues. Germline loops: CDR1 SGHRS, CDR2 YFSETQ. V was pared by 2 bases and J by 1 base, with 7 bases between.

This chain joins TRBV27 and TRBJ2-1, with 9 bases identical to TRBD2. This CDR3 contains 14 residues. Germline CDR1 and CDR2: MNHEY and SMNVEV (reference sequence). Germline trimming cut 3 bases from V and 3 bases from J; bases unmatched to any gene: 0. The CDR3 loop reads CASSFSGSYNEQFF. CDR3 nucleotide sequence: TGTGCCAGCAGTTTTAGCGGGAGCTACAATGAGCAGTTCTTC.

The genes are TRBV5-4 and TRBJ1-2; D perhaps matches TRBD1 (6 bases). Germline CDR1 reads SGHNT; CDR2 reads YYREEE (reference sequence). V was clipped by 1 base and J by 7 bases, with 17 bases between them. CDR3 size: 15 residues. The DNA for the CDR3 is TGTGCCAGCAGCTTGTTTGGGACACCCTTCGGTGGCTACACCTTC. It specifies CASSLFGTPFGGYTF.

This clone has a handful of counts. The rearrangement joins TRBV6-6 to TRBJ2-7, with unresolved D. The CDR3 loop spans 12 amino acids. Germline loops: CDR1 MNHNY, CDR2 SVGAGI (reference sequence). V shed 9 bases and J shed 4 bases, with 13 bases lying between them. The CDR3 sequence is CARKNAAYEQYF. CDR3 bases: TGTGCCAGGAAGAACGCGGCATACGAGCAGTACTTC.

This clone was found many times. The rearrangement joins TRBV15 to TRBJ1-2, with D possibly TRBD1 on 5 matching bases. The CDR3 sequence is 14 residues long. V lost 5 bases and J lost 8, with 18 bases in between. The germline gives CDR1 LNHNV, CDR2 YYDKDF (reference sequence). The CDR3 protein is CATSYAGGRGGYTF. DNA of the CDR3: TGTGCCACCAGCTATGCGGGGGGTCGTGGGGGCTACACCTTC.

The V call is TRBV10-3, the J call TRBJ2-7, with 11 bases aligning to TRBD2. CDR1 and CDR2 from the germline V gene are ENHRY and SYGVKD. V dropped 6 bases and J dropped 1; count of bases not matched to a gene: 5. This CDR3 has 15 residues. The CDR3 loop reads CAIRGTSGDSYEQYF. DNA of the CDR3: TGTGCCATCAGAGGGACTAGCGGTGATTCCTACGAGCAGTACTTC.

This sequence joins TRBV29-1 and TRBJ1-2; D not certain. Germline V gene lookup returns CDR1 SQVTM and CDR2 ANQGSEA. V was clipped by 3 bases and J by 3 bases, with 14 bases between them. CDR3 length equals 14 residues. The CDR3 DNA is TGCAGCGTTGATGTCGGGGAGGCGGACTATGGCTACACCTTC. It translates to CSVDVGEADYGYTF. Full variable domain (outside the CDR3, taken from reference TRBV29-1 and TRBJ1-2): SAVISQKPSRDICQRGTSLTIQCQVDSQVTMMFWYRQQPGQSLTLIATANQGSEATYESGFVIDKFPISRPNLTFSTLTVSNMSPEDSSIYLCSVDVGEADYGYTFGSGTRLTVV.

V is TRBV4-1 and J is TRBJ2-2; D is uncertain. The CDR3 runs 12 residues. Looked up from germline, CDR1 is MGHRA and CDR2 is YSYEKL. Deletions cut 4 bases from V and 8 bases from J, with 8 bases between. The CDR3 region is CASSRAVGELFF. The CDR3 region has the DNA TGCGCCAGCAGCCGGGCTGTAGGGGAGCTGTTTTTT.

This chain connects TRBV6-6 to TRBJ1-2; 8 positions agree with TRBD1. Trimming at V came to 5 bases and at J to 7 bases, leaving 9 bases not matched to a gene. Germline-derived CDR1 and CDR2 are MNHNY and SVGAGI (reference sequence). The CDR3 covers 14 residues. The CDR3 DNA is TGTGCCAGCAGTAAGACTCAACAGGGGGTTGGCTACACCTTC. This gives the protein CASSKTQQGVGYTF.

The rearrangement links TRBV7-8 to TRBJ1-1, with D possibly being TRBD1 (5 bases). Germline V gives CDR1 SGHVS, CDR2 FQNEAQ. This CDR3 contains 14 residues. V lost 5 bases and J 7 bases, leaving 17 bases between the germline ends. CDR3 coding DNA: TGTGCCAGCAGCCGAGCAGGGCAAACGGGTGAAGCTTTCTTT. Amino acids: CASSRAGQTGEAFF. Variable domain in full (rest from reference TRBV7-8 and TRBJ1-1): GAGVSQSPRYKVAKRGQDVALRCDPISGHVSLFWYQQALGQGPEFLTYFQNEAQLDKSGLPSDRFFAERPEGSVSTLKIQRTQQEDSAVYLCASSRAGQTGEAFFGQGTRLTVV.

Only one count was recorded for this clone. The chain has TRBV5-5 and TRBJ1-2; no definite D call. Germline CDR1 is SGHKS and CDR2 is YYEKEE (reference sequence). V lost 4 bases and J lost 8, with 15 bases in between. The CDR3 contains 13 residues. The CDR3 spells CASSPGVTRGYTF. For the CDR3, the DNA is TGTGCCAGCAGCCCCGGGGTGACTAGGGGCTACACCTTC. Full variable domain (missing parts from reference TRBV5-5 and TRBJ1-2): DAGVTQSPTHLIKTRGQQVTLRCSPISGHKSVSWYQQVLGQGPQFIFQYYEKEERGRGNFPDRFSARQFPNYSSELNVNALLLGDSALYLCASSPGVTRGYTFGSGTRLTVV.

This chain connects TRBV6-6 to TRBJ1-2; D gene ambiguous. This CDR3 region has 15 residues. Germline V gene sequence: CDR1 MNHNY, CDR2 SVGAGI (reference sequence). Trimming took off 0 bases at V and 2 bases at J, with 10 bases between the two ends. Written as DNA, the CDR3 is TGTGCCAGCAGTTACTCTCCAGAACCGAACTATGGCTACACCTTC. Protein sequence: CASSYSPEPNYGYTF.

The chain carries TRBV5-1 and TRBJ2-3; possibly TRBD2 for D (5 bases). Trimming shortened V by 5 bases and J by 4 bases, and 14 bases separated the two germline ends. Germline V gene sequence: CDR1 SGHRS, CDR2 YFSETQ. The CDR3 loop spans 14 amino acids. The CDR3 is CASSGGGRADTQYF. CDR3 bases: TGCGCCAGCAGTGGAGGAGGAAGGGCAGATACGCAGTATTTT.

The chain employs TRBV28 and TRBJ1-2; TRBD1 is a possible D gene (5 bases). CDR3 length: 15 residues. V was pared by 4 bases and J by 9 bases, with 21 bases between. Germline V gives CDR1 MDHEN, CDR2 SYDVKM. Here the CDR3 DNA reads TGTGCCAGCAGTTCGCCAGGGATAGGGGCATATCGCTACACCTTC. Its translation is CASSSPGIGAYRYTF.

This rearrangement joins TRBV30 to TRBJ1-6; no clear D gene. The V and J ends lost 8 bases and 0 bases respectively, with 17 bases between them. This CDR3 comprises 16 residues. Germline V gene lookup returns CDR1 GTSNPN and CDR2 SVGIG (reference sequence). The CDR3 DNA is TGTGCCCCCGGTCTGAGGGTTAGCTCCTATAATTCACCCCTCCACTTT. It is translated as CAPGLRVSSYNSPLHF. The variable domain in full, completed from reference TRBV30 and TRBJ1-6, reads SQTIHQWPATLVQPVGSPLSLECTVEGTSNPNLYWYRQAAGRGLQLLFYSVGIGQISSEVPQNLSASRPQDRQFILSSKKLLLSDSGFYLCAPGLRVSSYNSPLHFGNGTRLTVT.

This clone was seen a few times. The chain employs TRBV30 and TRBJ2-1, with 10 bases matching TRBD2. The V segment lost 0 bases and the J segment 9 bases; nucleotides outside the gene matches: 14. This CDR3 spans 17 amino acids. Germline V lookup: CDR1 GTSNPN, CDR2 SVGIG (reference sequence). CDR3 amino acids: CAWSVQRVVAGGSEQFF. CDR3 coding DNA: TGTGCCTGGAGTGTACAACGGGTGGTAGCGGGGGGATCTGAGCAGTTCTTC. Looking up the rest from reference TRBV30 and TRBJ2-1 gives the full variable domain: SQTIHQWPATLVQPVGSPLSLECTVEGTSNPNLYWYRQAAGRGLQLLFYSVGIGQISSEVPQNLSASRPQDRQFILSSKKLLLSDSGFYLCAWSVQRVVAGGSEQFFGPGTRLTVL.

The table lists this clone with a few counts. CDR3 DNA sequence: TGTGCCAGCAGCTTAGCGACAAGTAGGACGAACACCGGGGAGCTGTTTTTT. This encodes CASSLATSRTNTGELFF. V and J are TRBV7-2 and TRBJ2-2; D is ambiguous. Germline values: CDR1 SGHTA, CDR2 FQGNSA. CDR3 length: 17 residues. Trimming took 0 bases from V and 0 from J, leaving 11 bases between them.

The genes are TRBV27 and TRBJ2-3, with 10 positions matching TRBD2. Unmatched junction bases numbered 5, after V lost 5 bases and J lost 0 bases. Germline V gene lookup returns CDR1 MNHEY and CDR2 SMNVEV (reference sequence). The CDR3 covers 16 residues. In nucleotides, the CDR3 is TGTGCCAGCAGTATCCTAGCGGGGGCTAGCACAGATACGCAGTATTTT. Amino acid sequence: CASSILAGASTDTQYF.

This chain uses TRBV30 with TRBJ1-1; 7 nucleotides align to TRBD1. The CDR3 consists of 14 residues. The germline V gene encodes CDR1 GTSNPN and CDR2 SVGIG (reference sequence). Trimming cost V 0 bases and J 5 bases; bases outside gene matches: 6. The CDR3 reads CAWSVTGLGTEAFF. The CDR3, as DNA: TGTGCCTGGAGTGTGACAGGGCTGGGGACTGAAGCTTTCTTT.

The CDR3 region has the DNA TGCGCCAGCAGCTTTGGGACAGCGTACTCTGGAAACACCATATATTTT. Protein sequence: CASSFGTAYSGNTIYF. The genes are TRBV5-1 and TRBJ1-3; 7 nucleotides line up with TRBD1. Trimming removed 2 bases from V and 0 bases from J; junction bases left unmatched: 5. This CDR3 contains 16 residues. The germline gives CDR1 SGHRS, CDR2 YFSETQ.

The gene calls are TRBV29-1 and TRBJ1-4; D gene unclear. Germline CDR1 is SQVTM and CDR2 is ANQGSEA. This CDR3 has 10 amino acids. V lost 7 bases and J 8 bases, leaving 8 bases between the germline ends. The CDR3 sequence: CSAGVEKLFF. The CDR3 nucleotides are TGCAGCGCCGGAGTGGAAAAACTGTTTTTT.

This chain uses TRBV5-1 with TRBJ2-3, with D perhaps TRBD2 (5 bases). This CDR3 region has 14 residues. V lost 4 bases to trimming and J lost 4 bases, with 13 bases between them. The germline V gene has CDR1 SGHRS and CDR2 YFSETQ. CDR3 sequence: CASSPRTFPDTQYF. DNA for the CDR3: TGCGCCAGCAGCCCCCGGACTTTCCCAGATACGCAGTATTTT. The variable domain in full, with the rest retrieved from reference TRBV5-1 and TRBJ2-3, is KAGVTQTPRYLIKTRGQQVTLSCSPISGHRSVSWYQQTPGQGLQFLFEYFSETQRNKGNFPGRFSGRQFSNSRSEMNVSTLELGDSALYLCASSPRTFPDTQYFGPGTRLTVL.

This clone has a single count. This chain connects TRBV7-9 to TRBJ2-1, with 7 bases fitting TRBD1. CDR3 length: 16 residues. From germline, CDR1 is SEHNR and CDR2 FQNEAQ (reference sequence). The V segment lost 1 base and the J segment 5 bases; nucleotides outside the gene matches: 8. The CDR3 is CASSLGDSRGHNEQFF. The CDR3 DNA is TGTGCCAGCAGCTTAGGGGACAGTAGAGGTCACAATGAGCAGTTCTTC.

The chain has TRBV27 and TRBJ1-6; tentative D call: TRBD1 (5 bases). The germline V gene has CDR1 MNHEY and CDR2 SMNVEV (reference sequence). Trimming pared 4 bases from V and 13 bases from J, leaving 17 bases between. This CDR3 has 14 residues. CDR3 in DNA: TGTGCCAGCAGTTCCTCAACGGTCGGGGGGCCCCTCCACTTT. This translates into CASSSSTVGGPLHF.

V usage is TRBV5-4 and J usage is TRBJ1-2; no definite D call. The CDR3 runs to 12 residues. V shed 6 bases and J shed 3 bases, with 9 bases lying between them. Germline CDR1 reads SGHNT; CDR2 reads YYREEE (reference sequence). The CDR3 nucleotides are TGTGCCAGCACAGTCGATCACTATGGCTACACCTTC. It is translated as CASTVDHYGYTF.

CDR3: CSVTGGTEAFF. CDR3 DNA sequence: TGCAGCGTTACAGGGGGCACTGAAGCTTTCTTT. The chain has TRBV29-1 and TRBJ1-1; 8 nucleotides line up with TRBD1. There are 11 residues in the CDR3. Losses at the gene ends were 5 bases for V and 4 bases for J; bases not matched to a gene: 0. The germline V gene has CDR1 SQVTM and CDR2 ANQGSEA.